This T cell receptor (beta chain) was identified during a study of cytomegalovirus exposure and HLA in healthy donors. Produced via immunoSEQ multiplex PCR; TCRdb's table is partial and in-frame only. The sample contains 90,000 to 110,000 clones, about 85% of which appear only once. This CDR3 is 14 amino acids long. Deletions cut 0 bases from V and 1 base from J, with 6 bases between. Germline CDR1 reads LGHNT; CDR2 reads FRNRAP. This sequence originates from a woman between 18 and 29 years old in good health and CMV-seropositive. Material for sequencing was PBMCs. The chain combines TRBV12-5 with TRBJ1-1; D gene uncertain. The CDR3 DNA is TGTGCTAGTGGTTTGGTATCGGGGAACACTGAAGCTTTCTTT. This translates into CASGLVSGNTEAFF.